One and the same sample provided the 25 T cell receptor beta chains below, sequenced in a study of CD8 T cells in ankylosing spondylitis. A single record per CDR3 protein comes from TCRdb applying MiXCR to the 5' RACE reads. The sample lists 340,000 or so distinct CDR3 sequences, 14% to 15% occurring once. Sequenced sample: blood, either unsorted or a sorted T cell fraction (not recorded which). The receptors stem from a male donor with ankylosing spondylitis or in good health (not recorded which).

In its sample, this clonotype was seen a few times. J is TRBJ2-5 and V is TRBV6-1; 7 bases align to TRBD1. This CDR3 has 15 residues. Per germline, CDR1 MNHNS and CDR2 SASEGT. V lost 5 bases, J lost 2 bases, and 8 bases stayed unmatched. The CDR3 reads CASSIIKGQQETQYF. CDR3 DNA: TGTGCCAGCAGTATAATAAAGGGACAGCAAGAGACCCAGTACTTC.

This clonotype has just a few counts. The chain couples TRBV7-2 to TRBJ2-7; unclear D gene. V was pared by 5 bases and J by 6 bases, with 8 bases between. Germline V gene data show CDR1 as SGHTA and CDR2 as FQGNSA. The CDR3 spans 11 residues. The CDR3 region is CASSKGREQYF. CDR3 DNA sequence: TGTGCCAGCAGCAAGGGCCGCGAGCAGTACTTC.

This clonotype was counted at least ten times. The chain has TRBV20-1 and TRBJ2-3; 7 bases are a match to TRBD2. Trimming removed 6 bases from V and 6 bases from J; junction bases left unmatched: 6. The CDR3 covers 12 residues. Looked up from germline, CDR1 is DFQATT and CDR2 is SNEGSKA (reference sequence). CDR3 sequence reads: CSALREADTQYF. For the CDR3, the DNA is TGCAGTGCCCTTCGGGAGGCGGATACGCAGTATTTT.

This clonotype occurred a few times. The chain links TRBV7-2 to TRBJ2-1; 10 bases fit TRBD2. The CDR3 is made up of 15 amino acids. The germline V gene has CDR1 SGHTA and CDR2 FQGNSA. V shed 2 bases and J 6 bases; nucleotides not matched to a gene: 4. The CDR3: CASSLKAGGTNEQFF. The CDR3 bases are TGTGCCAGCAGCTTAAAAGCGGGGGGGACCAATGAGCAGTTCTTC.

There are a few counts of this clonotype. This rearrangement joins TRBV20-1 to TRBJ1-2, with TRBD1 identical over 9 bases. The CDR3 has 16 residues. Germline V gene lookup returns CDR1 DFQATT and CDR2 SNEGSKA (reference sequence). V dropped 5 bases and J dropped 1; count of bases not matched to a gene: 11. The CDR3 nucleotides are TGCAGTGCTCCCGTGCCGGGACAGGGAGGTAACTATGGCTACACCTTC. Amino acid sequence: CSAPVPGQGGNYGYTF.

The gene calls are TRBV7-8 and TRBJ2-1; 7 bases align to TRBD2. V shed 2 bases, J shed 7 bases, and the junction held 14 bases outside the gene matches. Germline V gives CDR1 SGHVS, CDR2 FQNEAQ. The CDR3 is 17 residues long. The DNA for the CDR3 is TGTGCCAGCAGCTTAACCCCCCTCGCGGGAGAGGGAAATGAGCAGTTCTTC. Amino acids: CASSLTPLAGEGNEQFF.

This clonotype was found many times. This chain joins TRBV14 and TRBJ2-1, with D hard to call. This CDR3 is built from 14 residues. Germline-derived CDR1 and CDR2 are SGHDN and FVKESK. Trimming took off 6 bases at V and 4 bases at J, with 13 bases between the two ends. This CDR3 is CASRASPVYNEQFF. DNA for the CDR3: TGTGCCAGCAGGGCCTCCCCCGTTTACAATGAGCAGTTCTTC.

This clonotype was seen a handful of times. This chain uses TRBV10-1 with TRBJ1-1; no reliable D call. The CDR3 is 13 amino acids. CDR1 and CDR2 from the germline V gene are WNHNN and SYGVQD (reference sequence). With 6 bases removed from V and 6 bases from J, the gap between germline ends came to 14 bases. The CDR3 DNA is TGCGCCAGCAGCGGGGATACTAGGGCTGAAGCTTTCTTT. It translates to CASSGDTRAEAFF.

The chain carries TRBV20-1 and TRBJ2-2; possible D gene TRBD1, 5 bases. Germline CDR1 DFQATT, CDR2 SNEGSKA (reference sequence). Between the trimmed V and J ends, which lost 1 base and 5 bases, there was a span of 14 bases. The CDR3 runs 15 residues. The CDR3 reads CSARASGLRTGELFF. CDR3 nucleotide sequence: TGCAGTGCTAGAGCCTCAGGGTTAAGGACCGGGGAGCTGTTTTTT.

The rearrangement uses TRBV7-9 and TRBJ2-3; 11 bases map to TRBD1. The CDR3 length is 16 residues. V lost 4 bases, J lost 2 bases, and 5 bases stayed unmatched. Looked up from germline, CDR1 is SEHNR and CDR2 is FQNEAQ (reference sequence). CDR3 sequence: CASSSGTGGNTDTQYF. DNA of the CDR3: TGTGCCAGCAGCTCCGGGACAGGGGGAAACACAGATACGCAGTATTTT.

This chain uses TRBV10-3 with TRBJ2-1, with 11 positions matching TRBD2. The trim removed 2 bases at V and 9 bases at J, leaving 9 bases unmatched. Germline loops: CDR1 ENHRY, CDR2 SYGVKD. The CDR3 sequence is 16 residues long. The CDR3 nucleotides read TGTGCCATCAGTGAGATCGTAGCGGGAGGGCCTATTGAGCAGTTCTTC. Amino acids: CAISEIVAGGPIEQFF.

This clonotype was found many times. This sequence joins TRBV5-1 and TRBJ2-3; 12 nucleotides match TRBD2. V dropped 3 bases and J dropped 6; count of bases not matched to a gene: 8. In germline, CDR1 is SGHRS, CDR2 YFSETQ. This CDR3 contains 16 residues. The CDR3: CASSWELAGGMDTQYF. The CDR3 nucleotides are TGCGCCAGCAGCTGGGAACTAGCGGGAGGAATGGATACGCAGTATTTT.

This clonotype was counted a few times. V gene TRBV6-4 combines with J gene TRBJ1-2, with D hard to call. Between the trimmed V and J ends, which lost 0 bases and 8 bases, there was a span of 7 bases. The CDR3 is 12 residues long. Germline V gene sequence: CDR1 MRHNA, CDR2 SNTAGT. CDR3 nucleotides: TGTGCCAGCAGTGACTCGGGATGGGGCTACACCTTC. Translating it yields CASSDSGWGYTF.

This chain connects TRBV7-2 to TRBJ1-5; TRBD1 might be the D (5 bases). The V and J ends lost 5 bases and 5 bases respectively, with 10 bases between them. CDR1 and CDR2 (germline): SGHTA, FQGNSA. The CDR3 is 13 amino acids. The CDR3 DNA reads TGTGCCAGCAGCCGACAGCATGATCAGCCCCAGCATTTT. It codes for CASSRQHDQPQHF.

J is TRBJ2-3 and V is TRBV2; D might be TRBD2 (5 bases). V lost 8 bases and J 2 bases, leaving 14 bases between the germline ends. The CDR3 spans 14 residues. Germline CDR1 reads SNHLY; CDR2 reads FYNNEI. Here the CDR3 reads CASRTGIDTDTQYF. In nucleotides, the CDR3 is TGTGCCAGCCGTACGGGGATTGACACAGATACGCAGTATTTT.

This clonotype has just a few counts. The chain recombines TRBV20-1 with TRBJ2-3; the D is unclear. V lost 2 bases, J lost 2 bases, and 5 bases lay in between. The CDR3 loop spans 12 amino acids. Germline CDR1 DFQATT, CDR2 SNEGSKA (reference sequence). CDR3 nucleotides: TGCAGTGCTAGAATCATCACAGATACGCAGTATTTT. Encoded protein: CSARIITDTQYF.

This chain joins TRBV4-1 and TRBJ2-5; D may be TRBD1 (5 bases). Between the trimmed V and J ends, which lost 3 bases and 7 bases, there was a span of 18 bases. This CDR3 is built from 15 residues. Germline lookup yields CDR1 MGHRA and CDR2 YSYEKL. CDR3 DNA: TGCGCCAGCAGCCATCCCAGAGCTAGGCAGGGGACCCAGTACTTC. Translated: CASSHPRARQGTQYF.

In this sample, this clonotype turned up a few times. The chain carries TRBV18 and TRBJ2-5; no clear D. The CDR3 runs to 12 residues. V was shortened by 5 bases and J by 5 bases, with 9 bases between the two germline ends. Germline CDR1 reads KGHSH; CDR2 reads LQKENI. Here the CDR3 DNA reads TGTGCCAGCTCATCGTTAATGGAGACCCAGTACTTC. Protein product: CASSSLMETQYF.

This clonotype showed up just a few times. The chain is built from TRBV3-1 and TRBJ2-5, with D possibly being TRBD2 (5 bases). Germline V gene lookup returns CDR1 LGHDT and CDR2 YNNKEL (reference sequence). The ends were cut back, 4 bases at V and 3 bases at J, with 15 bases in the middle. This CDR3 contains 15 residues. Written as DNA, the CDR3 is TGTGCCAGCAGCCGGTCCCCTCGGGGAGAAGAGACCCAGTACTTC. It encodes CASSRSPRGEETQYF.

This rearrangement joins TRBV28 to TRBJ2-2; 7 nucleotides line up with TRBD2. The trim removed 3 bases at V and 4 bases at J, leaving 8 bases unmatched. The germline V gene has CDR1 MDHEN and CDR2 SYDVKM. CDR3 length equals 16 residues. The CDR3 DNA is TGTGCCAGCAGTTTTTCCGGGACTACTCCCACCGGGGAGCTGTTTTTT. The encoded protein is CASSFSGTTPTGELFF.

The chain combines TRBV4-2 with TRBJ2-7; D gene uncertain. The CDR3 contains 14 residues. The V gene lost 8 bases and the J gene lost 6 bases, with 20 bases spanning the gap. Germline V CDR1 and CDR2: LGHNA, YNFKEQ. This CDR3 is CASGPRLDGSEQYF. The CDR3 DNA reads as TGTGCCAGCGGTCCTCGGCTTGACGGTTCCGAGCAGTACTTC.

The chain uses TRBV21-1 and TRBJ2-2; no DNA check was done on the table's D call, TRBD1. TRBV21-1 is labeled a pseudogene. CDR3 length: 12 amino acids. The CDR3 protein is CASSAGDGELFF. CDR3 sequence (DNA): TGTGCCAGCAGCGCCGGGGACGGGGAGCTGTTTTTT.

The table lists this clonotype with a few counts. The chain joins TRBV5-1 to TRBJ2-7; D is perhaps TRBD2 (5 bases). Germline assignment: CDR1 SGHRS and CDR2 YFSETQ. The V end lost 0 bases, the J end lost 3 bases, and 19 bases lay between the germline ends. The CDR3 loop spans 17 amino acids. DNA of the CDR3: TGCGCCAGCAGCTTGGGAACGGGAACTCCTACCCTCTACGAGCAGTACTTC. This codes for CASSLGTGTPTLYEQYF. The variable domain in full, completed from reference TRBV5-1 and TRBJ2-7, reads KAGVTQTPRYLIKTRGQQVTLSCSPISGHRSVSWYQQTPGQGLQFLFEYFSETQRNKGNFPGRFSGRQFSNSRSEMNVSTLELGDSALYLCASSLGTGTPTLYEQYFGPGTRLTVT.

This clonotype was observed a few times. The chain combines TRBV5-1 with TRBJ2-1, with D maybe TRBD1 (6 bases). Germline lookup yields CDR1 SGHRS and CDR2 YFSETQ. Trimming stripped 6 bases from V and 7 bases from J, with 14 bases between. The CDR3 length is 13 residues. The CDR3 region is CASTSGAGNEQFF. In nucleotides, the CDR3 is TGCGCCAGCACGTCAGGGGCTGGGAATGAGCAGTTCTTC. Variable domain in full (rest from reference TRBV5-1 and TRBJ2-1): KAGVTQTPRYLIKTRGQQVTLSCSPISGHRSVSWYQQTPGQGLQFLFEYFSETQRNKGNFPGRFSGRQFSNSRSEMNVSTLELGDSALYLCASTSGAGNEQFFGPGTRLTVL.

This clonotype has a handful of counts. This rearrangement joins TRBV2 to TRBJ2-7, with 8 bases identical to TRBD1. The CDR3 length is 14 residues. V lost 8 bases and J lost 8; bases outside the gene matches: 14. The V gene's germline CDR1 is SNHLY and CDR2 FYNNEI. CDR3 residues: CASHWTGLRRKQYF. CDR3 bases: TGTGCCAGCCACTGGACAGGGCTTCGAAGGAAGCAGTACTTC.